What follows are 20 T cell receptor beta chains derived from one specimen sequenced in a study of blood T cell repertoires in COVID-19. Profiled with immunoSEQ multiplex PCR; TCRdb holds only in-frame clones, not every one. Of approximately 260,000 clones detected, about 88% appear once; the ten largest clones hold around 3.6%. The sample taken for sequencing was peripheral blood. All receptors derive from a young man with active or convalescent COVID-19.

The rearrangement uses TRBV5-8 and TRBJ2-7; D remains ambiguous. The CDR3 has 13 amino acids. Trimming left V 1 base short and J 2 bases short, with 7 bases between. Germline CDR1 is SGHTS and CDR2 is YDEGEE. Here the CDR3 reads CASSLLNTYEQYF. CDR3 bases: TGTGCCAGCAGCTTGTTGAACACCTACGAGCAGTACTTC.

Turning to this clone: At one end the junction does not follow the germline gene, possibly because of a read error. The CDR3 region is CAGSEKWGQANYGYTF. The CDR3 DNA reads TGTGCCGGCAGTGAAAAGTGGGGACAGGCGAACTATGGCTACACCTTC. The rearrangement uses TRBV25-1 and TRBJ1-2, with 8 bases matching TRBD1. The germline V gene encodes CDR1 MGHDK and CDR2 SYGVNS. The CDR3 loop spans 16 amino acids.

The chain couples TRBV6-6 to TRBJ2-7; D possibly corresponds to TRBD1 (6 bases). This CDR3 has 13 amino acids. Germline V lookup: CDR1 MNHNY, CDR2 SVGAGI (reference sequence). V was cut by 7 bases and J by 0 bases, with 10 bases left in between. The CDR3 bases are TGTGCCAGCACCCGGGACATCTCCTACGAGCAGTACTTC. Its protein product is CASTRDISYEQYF.

J is TRBJ1-1 and V is TRBV9, with D perhaps TRBD1 (6 bases). V was cut by 2 bases and J by 13 bases, with 21 bases left in between. The CDR3 is made up of 14 amino acids. Germline V gene data show CDR1 as SGDLS and CDR2 as YYNGEE. The CDR3 coding sequence is TGTGCCAGCAGCGTGGGGGGGCAGACCCCAGATTTTTTCTTT. Protein sequence: CASSVGGQTPDFFF.

This clone was detected a few times. The V gene is TRBV20-1, the J gene TRBJ2-5; perhaps TRBD1 as D (6 bases). This CDR3 is built from 15 residues. Trimming took 3 bases from V and 0 from J, leaving 14 bases between them. Germline assignment: CDR1 DFQATT and CDR2 SNEGSKA (reference sequence). Written as DNA, the CDR3 is TGCAGTGCTAGTCCCTCCCAGGGGTACCAAGAGACCCAGTACTTC. Its translation: CSASPSQGYQETQYF.

The count of this clone is one. The chain employs TRBV5-4 and TRBJ1-2; D call uncertain. The germline V gene has CDR1 SGHNT and CDR2 YYREEE (reference sequence). This CDR3 is 12 amino acids long. V was shortened by 0 bases and J by 14 bases, with 14 bases between the two germline ends. CDR3 sequence reads: CASSLETRLKTF. The CDR3 nucleotides are TGTGCCAGCAGCTTGGAAACCAGGTTGAAAACCTTC.

This clone has only one observation. The chain's CDR3 is CASSEIRRGTEAFF. CDR3 nucleotide sequence: TGTGCCAGCAGTGAGATCCGCCGGGGAACTGAAGCTTTCTTT. This sequence joins TRBV6-1 and TRBJ1-1; D gene unclear. Per the germline V gene, CDR1 is MNHNS and CDR2 is SASEGT. The CDR3 extends over 14 amino acids. Trimming shortened V by 3 bases and J by 5 bases, and 13 bases separated the two germline ends.

The chain recombines TRBV7-3 with TRBJ2-1; D perhaps matches TRBD2 (6 bases). CDR1 and CDR2 from the germline V gene are SGHTA and FQGTGA. The CDR3 contains 14 residues. The ends were cut back, 2 bases at V and 7 bases at J, with 12 bases in the middle. In DNA, the CDR3 is TGTGCCAGCAGCTTATGGGGGACTTCTAATGAGCAGTTCTTC. It specifies CASSLWGTSNEQFF. Looking up the rest from reference TRBV7-3 and TRBJ2-1 gives the full variable domain: GAGVSQTPSNKVTEKGKYVELRCDPISGHTALYWYRQSLGQGPEFLIYFQGTGAADDSGLPNDRFFAVRPEGSVSTLKIQRTERGDSAVYLCASSLWGTSNEQFFGPGTRLTVL.

The rearrangement joins TRBV7-2 to TRBJ2-1; perhaps TRBD1 as D (6 bases). This CDR3 is 15 amino acids long. Per germline, CDR1 SGHTA and CDR2 FQGNSA. V lost 5 bases to trimming and J lost 7 bases, with 18 bases between them. The CDR3 DNA reads as TGTGCCAGCAGCGTCCGGGACACCCTAGGGAATGAGCAGTTCTTC. It is translated as CASSVRDTLGNEQFF.

J is TRBJ1-2 and V is TRBV6-5, with 7 bases identical to TRBD1. Unmatched junction bases numbered 10, after V lost 6 bases and J lost 6 bases. Per the germline V gene, CDR1 is MNHEY and CDR2 is SVGAGI. This CDR3 has 14 amino acids. The CDR3 loop reads CASSRSRGRNGYTF. The DNA of the CDR3 is TGTGCCAGCAGCCGCTCTAGGGGGCGAAATGGCTACACCTTC.

The V call is TRBV2, the J call TRBJ1-5; 11 bases map to TRBD1. V dropped 6 bases and J dropped 6; count of bases not matched to a gene: 4. There are 14 residues in the CDR3. CDR1 SNHLY and CDR2 FYNNEI come from the germline V gene. In DNA form, the CDR3 reads TGTGCCAGCAGCGGGACAGGGGGAACTCAGCCCCAGCATTTT. The encoded protein is CASSGTGGTQPQHF.

This chain uses TRBV2 with TRBJ1-4, with TRBD1 as a possible D gene (6 bases). V lost 10 bases and J 10 bases, leaving 22 bases between the germline ends. The V gene's germline CDR1 is SNHLY and CDR2 FYNNEI. This CDR3 has 14 amino acids. The CDR3 is CATQSGTLERKLFF. As DNA, the CDR3 is TGTGCCACCCAGTCCGGGACACTTGAACGAAAACTGTTTTTT.

V usage is TRBV27 and J usage is TRBJ1-2; the D gene is possibly TRBD1 (5 bases). V was shortened by 2 bases and J by 6 bases, with 7 bases between the two germline ends. Germline-derived CDR1 and CDR2 are MNHEY and SMNVEV (reference sequence). The CDR3 runs 12 residues. CDR3 amino acids: CASSLAGDGYTF. The CDR3 DNA is TGTGCCAGCAGTTTAGCGGGGGATGGCTACACCTTC.

J is TRBJ2-5 and V is TRBV6-5; possibly TRBD1 for D (6 bases). Trimming stripped 6 bases from V and 3 bases from J, with 11 bases between. Germline assignment: CDR1 MNHEY and CDR2 SVGAGI. CDR3 length: 13 residues. This CDR3 is CASRRGTEETQYF. The CDR3 DNA reads as TGTGCCAGCAGGAGGGGGACCGAAGAGACCCAGTACTTC.

A remark on this clone: This same CDR3 is encoded by further DNA sequences in the sample. This chain links TRBV6-1 with TRBJ2-3; 7 nucleotides line up with TRBD1. This CDR3 region has 14 residues. With V trimmed by 1 base and J by 4 bases, 2 bases remained unmatched. Germline V gives CDR1 MNHNS, CDR2 SASEGT. CDR3 sequence reads: CASSEGTGADTQYF. DNA of the CDR3: TGTGCCAGCAGTGAAGGGACAGGCGCAGATACGCAGTATTTT.

The chain is built from TRBV6-5 and TRBJ2-4; D not resolved. Per the germline V gene, CDR1 is MNHEY and CDR2 is SVGAGI. The CDR3 is made up of 16 amino acids. Trimming stripped 0 bases from V and 0 bases from J, with 9 bases between. The CDR3 reads CASSYSTSGAKNIQYF. As DNA, the CDR3 is TGTGCCAGCAGTTACTCGACATCTGGAGCCAAAAACATTCAGTACTTC.

The V gene is TRBV3-1 (or the pseudogene TRBV3-2), the J gene TRBJ2-3; a possible D gene is TRBD2 (5 bases). This CDR3 spans 15 amino acids. Trimming stripped 2 bases from V and 5 bases from J, with 14 bases between. The germline CDR1 and CDR2 sequences are LGHDT and YNNKEL (reference sequence). The CDR3 here is CASSQLRGPQDTQYF. In DNA form, the CDR3 reads TGTGCCAGCAGCCAACTGAGAGGGCCCCAAGATACGCAGTATTTT.

The chain couples TRBV10-1 to TRBJ2-4, with D possibly being TRBD1 (5 bases). This CDR3 is built from 14 residues. V was trimmed by 3 bases and J by 9 bases, leaving 15 bases between them. Germline CDR1 is WNHNN and CDR2 is SYGVQD (reference sequence). The chain's CDR3 is CASSDAGVQGIQYF. CDR3 bases: TGCGCCAGCAGTGATGCTGGAGTCCAGGGCATTCAGTACTTC.

This rearrangement joins TRBV27 to TRBJ1-5, with a tentative D call TRBD1 (6 bases). Germline V gene lookup returns CDR1 MNHEY and CDR2 SMNVEV (reference sequence). Between the trimmed V and J ends, which lost 9 bases and 5 bases, there was a span of 14 bases. This CDR3 contains 13 residues. CDR3 in DNA: TGTGCCAGTAGAGGGGGGGCGTATCAGCCCCAGCATTTT. It encodes CASRGGAYQPQHF.

This clone was observed a handful of times. The genes are TRBV12-5 and TRBJ2-2; D uncertain. The V gene's germline CDR1 is LGHNT and CDR2 FRNRAP. The CDR3 sequence is 15 residues long. V lost 2 bases and J 4 bases, leaving 11 bases between the germline ends. The DNA of the CDR3 is TGTGCTAGTGGTTTGCCCTTCTCAGGCACCGGGGAGCTGTTTTTT. Translated, it gives CASGLPFSGTGELFF.